One sample yielded the 27 T cell receptor beta chains listed below, sequenced in a study of blood T cell repertoires in COVID-19. Produced via immunoSEQ multiplex PCR; TCRdb's table is partial and in-frame only. The sample shows about 260,000 clones, approximately 90% of them seen only once. Sequencing was performed on PBMCs or T cells enriched from blood (not recorded which). The receptors were sampled from a man between 35 and 55 years old who had been exposed to COVID-19.

The sample holds one count of this clone. The V call is TRBV27, the J call TRBJ1-5; 8 bases are shared with TRBD1. The CDR3 extends over 15 amino acids. V shed 2 bases and J 6 bases; nucleotides not matched to a gene: 6. CDR1 is MNHEY, CDR2 SMNVEV, per germline (reference sequence). CDR3 DNA sequence: TGTGCCAGCAGTTTAGAAGCAGGGGGCGGTCAGCCCCAGCATTTT. Residues: CASSLEAGGGQPQHF.

V gene TRBV5-6 combines with J gene TRBJ1-4, with a tentative D call TRBD1 (6 bases). Germline V CDR1 and CDR2: SGHDT, YYEEEE. V gave up 4 bases and J gave up 7 bases, with 17 bases separating them. There are 15 residues in the CDR3. DNA of the CDR3: TGTGCCAGCAGCGCCAACAGGGTAGGGGGTGAAAAACTGTTTTTT. It yields the protein CASSANRVGGEKLFF. Looking up the rest from reference TRBV5-6 and TRBJ1-4 gives the full variable domain: DAGVTQSPTHLIKTRGQQVTLRCSPKSGHDTVSWYQQALGQGPQFIFQYYEEEERQRGNFPDRFSGHQFPNYSSELNVNALLLGDSALYLCASSANRVGGEKLFFGSGTQLSVL.

CDR3 nucleotide sequence: TGTGCCAGCAGCCCCGACCTAGCGGGGGATTACAATGAGCAGTTCTTC. This encodes CASSPDLAGDYNEQFF. The chain links TRBV28 to TRBJ2-1; 10 nucleotides agree with TRBD2. Per the germline V gene, CDR1 is MDHEN and CDR2 is SYDVKM. CDR3 length: 16 residues. After removal of 6 bases from V and 4 bases from J, the junction contained 9 bases not matched to a gene.

This clone has only a few counts. V and J are TRBV7-9 and TRBJ2-5; the D gene is possibly TRBD2 (6 bases). Germline values: CDR1 SEHNR, CDR2 FQNEAQ (reference sequence). Trimming removed 6 bases from V and 3 bases from J, with 11 bases in between. The CDR3 has 13 amino acids. The CDR3 loop reads CASRDWGEETQYF. CDR3 nucleotides: TGTGCCAGCAGAGACTGGGGGGAAGAGACCCAGTACTTC.

The chain couples TRBV11-2 to TRBJ2-3, with 11 bases fitting TRBD2. The CDR3 loop spans 16 amino acids. The germline CDR1 and CDR2 sequences are SGHAT and FQNNGV. J lost 2 bases, V lost 8 bases, and 9 bases had no gene match. The CDR3 DNA reads as TGTGCCAGCCGAAGGGGGACTAGCGGACCCACAGATACGCAGTATTTT. Translation gives CASRRGTSGPTDTQYF.

This sequence joins TRBV4-2 and TRBJ2-6; D gene unclear. The CDR3 length is 16 residues. Trimming took 0 bases from V and 2 from J, leaving 8 bases between them. The germline V gene encodes CDR1 LGHNA and CDR2 YNFKEQ. CDR3 nucleotide sequence: TGTGCCAGCAGCCAAGATTTAGTCACTGGGGCCAACGTCCTGACTTTC. It is translated as CASSQDLVTGANVLTF.

The J gene is TRBJ2-1, the V gene TRBV27, with 13 positions matching TRBD2. The CDR3 has 15 residues. CDR1 and CDR2 (germline): MNHEY, SMNVEV (reference sequence). Losses at the gene ends were 4 bases for V and 6 bases for J; bases not matched to a gene: 3. The CDR3 region has the DNA TGTGCCAGCAGTTACGGGACTAGCGGGGTCAATGAGCAGTTCTTC. Its translation: CASSYGTSGVNEQFF.

CDR3 nucleotide sequence: TGTGCCAGTAGTAATCCAGATCTGGGAGCAACTGAAGCTTTCTTT. It translates to CASSNPDLGATEAFF. The chain joins TRBV19 to TRBJ1-1; D unclear. In germline, CDR1 is LNHDA, CDR2 SQIVND (reference sequence). V shed 4 bases and J shed 5 bases, with 17 bases lying between them. This CDR3 region has 15 residues.

The rearrangement joins TRBV4-3 to TRBJ1-6, with TRBD1 matching 8 bases. V was pared by 1 base and J by 10 bases, with 3 bases of the junction left unmatched. CDR3 length: 14 residues. The germline V gene has CDR1 LGHNA and CDR2 YSLEER. CDR3 residues: CASSQVQGGSPLHF. The DNA of the CDR3 is TGCGCCAGCAGCCAAGTACAGGGGGGCTCACCCCTCCACTTT.

This clone was observed a few times. The rearrangement uses TRBV3-1 (or the pseudogene TRBV3-2) and TRBJ2-1; tentatively, D is TRBD2 (6 bases). Germline CDR1 is LGHDT and CDR2 is YNNKEL (reference sequence). This CDR3 comprises 14 residues. Trimming cost V 0 bases and J 8 bases, with 11 bases left between them. CDR3 region: CASSQEPAGDEQFF. In DNA, the CDR3 is TGTGCCAGCAGCCAAGAACCAGCGGGCGATGAGCAGTTCTTC.

V gene TRBV7-6 combines with J gene TRBJ2-7; 9 bases match TRBD1. Germline assignment: CDR1 SGHVS and CDR2 FNYEAQ. V shed 1 base, J shed 4 bases, and the junction held 8 bases outside the gene matches. There are 16 residues in the CDR3. CDR3 sequence reads: CASSLDGGQGFYEQYF. The CDR3 DNA reads as TGTGCCAGCAGCTTAGATGGAGGACAGGGGTTTTACGAGCAGTACTTC.

The CDR3 region has the DNA TGTGCCAGCGAGTATTCACCCAATCAGCCCCAGCATTTT. It encodes CASEYSPNQPQHF. The J gene is TRBJ1-5, the V gene TRBV2; the D is unclear. This CDR3 spans 13 amino acids. The V and J ends lost 8 bases and 3 bases respectively, with 11 bases between them. Germline loops: CDR1 SNHLY, CDR2 FYNNEI. The full variable domain, completed using reference TRBV2 and TRBJ1-5, is EPEVTQTPSHQVTQMGQEVILRCVPISNHLYFYWYRQILGQKVEFLVSFYNNEISEKSEIFDDQFSVERPDGSNFTLKIRSTKLEDSAMYFCASEYSPNQPQHFGDGTRLSIL.

V and J are TRBV5-1 and TRBJ2-7; 9 nucleotides line up with TRBD1. Germline loops: CDR1 SGHRS, CDR2 YFSETQ. The CDR3 sequence is 14 residues long. V gave up 0 bases and J gave up 5 bases; unmatched junction bases: 3. The CDR3 loop is CASSLVQGANEQYF. CDR3 DNA sequence: TGCGCCAGCAGCTTGGTACAGGGGGCGAACGAGCAGTACTTC. Full variable domain (outside the CDR3, taken from reference TRBV5-1 and TRBJ2-7): KAGVTQTPRYLIKTRGQQVTLSCSPISGHRSVSWYQQTPGQGLQFLFEYFSETQRNKGNFPGRFSGRQFSNSRSEMNVSTLELGDSALYLCASSLVQGANEQYFGPGTRLTVT.

This chain links TRBV27 with TRBJ2-2; 9 bases map to TRBD1. CDR1 and CDR2 (germline): MNHEY, SMNVEV (reference sequence). The CDR3 length is 15 residues. Unmatched junction bases numbered 6, after V lost 6 bases and J lost 4 bases. CDR3 residues: CASRGQGIFTGELFF. The CDR3 bases are TGTGCCAGCAGGGGACAGGGTATATTCACCGGGGAGCTGTTTTTT.

The gene calls are TRBV2 and TRBJ1-6, with no clear D. The CDR3 is 13 amino acids. Germline loops: CDR1 SNHLY, CDR2 FYNNEI. V shed 5 bases and J shed 7 bases, with 9 bases lying between them. Written as DNA, the CDR3 is TGTGCCAGCAGTCAAGACTGGAATTCACCCCTCCACTTT. This gives the protein CASSQDWNSPLHF.

This clone was found once. This chain links TRBV5-1 with TRBJ2-6; 14 bases are a match to TRBD2. Trimming at V came to 3 bases and at J to 2 bases, leaving 4 bases not matched to a gene. CDR1 and CDR2 from the germline V gene are SGHRS and YFSETQ. This CDR3 comprises 18 residues. The CDR3 DNA reads TGCGCCAGCAGCTGGACGACTAGCGGGAGGGCTGGGGCCAACGTCCTGACTTTC. Translating it yields CASSWTTSGRAGANVLTF.

The rearrangement uses TRBV3-1 (or the pseudogene TRBV3-2) and TRBJ1-6; 9 nucleotides agree with TRBD1. Germline CDR1 is LGHDT and CDR2 is YNNKEL (reference sequence). J gave up 7 bases and V 1 base, and 14 bases lay outside the gene matches. This CDR3 has 19 residues. The CDR3 reads CASSQVLPGQGLWNSPLHF. In DNA form, the CDR3 reads TGTGCCAGCAGCCAAGTTCTCCCGGGACAGGGATTGTGGAATTCACCCCTCCACTTT.

The chain has TRBV9 and TRBJ2-1; 11 bases line up with TRBD2. V lost 3 bases, J lost 1 base, and 0 bases stayed unmatched. CDR3 length: 15 amino acids. From germline, CDR1 is SGDLS and CDR2 YYNGEE. CDR3 sequence: CASSASGRSYNEQFF. Written as DNA, the CDR3 is TGTGCCAGCAGCGCTAGCGGGAGGTCCTACAATGAGCAGTTCTTC.

The V and J genes are TRBV6-1 and TRBJ2-3; 11 bases match TRBD1. The CDR3 consists of 16 residues. J was trimmed by 5 bases and V by 1 base; bases with no gene match: 5. Germline CDR1 is MNHNS and CDR2 is SASEGT. The CDR3, as DNA: TGTGCCAGCAGTGAAGAAGGGACAGGGGGAGGAGATACGCAGTATTTT. Translating it yields CASSEEGTGGGDTQYF.

The chain recombines TRBV25-1 with TRBJ2-1; the match to TRBD2 covers 9 bases. Germline CDR1 is MGHDK and CDR2 is SYGVNS. This CDR3 comprises 16 residues. With V trimmed by 2 bases and J by 6 bases, 8 bases remained unmatched. The CDR3 bases are TGTGCCAGCAGTGAACTGGTTAGCGGGAGTCTCAATGAGCAGTTCTTC. Amino acids: CASSELVSGSLNEQFF.

This chain links TRBV15 with TRBJ2-1, with 7 bases that match TRBD1. The CDR3 has 14 amino acids. J gave up 5 bases and V 9 bases, and 10 bases lay outside the gene matches. The germline CDR1 and CDR2 sequences are LNHNV and YYDKDF (reference sequence). CDR3 coding DNA: TGTGCCACGGCGGCCGGGACAGATAACAATGAGCAGTTCTTC. Translated, it gives CATAAGTDNNEQFF. Combining the CDR3 with reference TRBV15 and TRBJ2-1 gives the whole variable domain DAMVIQNPRYQVTQFGKPVTLSCSQTLNHNVMYWYQQKSSQAPKLLFHYYDKDFNNEADTPDNFQSRRPNTSFCFLDIRSPGLGDTAMYLCATAAGTDNNEQFFGPGTRLTVL.

This chain uses TRBV28 with TRBJ1-5; D may be TRBD1 (6 bases). The CDR3 totals 15 residues. V was pared by 6 bases and J by 2 bases, with 14 bases between. Germline V gene lookup returns CDR1 MDHEN and CDR2 SYDVKM. Written as DNA, the CDR3 is TGTGCCAGCAGACCTACAGGGAATGGCAATCAGCCCCAGCATTTT. Encoded protein: CASRPTGNGNQPQHF.

The rearrangement uses TRBV4-1 and TRBJ2-6; D call uncertain. Germline V gene data show CDR1 as MGHRA and CDR2 as YSYEKL. The CDR3 has 15 residues. V was pared by 2 bases and J by 1 base, with 6 bases between. DNA of the CDR3: TGCGCCAGCAGCCAAAGGAGTTCTGGGGCCAACGTCCTGACTTTC. This sequence encodes CASSQRSSGANVLTF.

V is TRBV3-1 (or the pseudogene TRBV3-2) and J is TRBJ2-1, with TRBD2 matching 8 bases. The CDR3 consists of 15 residues. J lost 6 bases, V lost 3 bases, and 7 bases had no gene match. Per the germline V gene, CDR1 is LGHDT and CDR2 is YNNKEL (reference sequence). CDR3 sequence (DNA): TGTGCCAGCAGCCACCAGCGGGAGCTGGGCAATGAGCAGTTCTTC. This encodes CASSHQRELGNEQFF.

The genes are TRBV30 and TRBJ1-4, with D tentatively TRBD1 (5 bases). V was trimmed by 3 bases and J by 3 bases, leaving 26 bases between them. The germline gives CDR1 GTSNPN, CDR2 SVGIG (reference sequence). The CDR3 covers 19 residues. CDR3 DNA sequence: TGTGCCTGGAGCCCCCTCCAGGGTAAGGCGATACGGGCTAATGAAAAACTGTTTTTT. Translation gives CAWSPLQGKAIRANEKLFF.

The V call is TRBV7-3, the J call TRBJ1-6; TRBD1 matches 8 bases. Germline V lookup: CDR1 SGHTA, CDR2 FQGTGA. This CDR3 comprises 14 residues. The V and J ends lost 3 bases and 7 bases, in that order; junction bases with no gene match: 2. In DNA form, the CDR3 reads TGTGCCAGCAGCTTGGGACAGGAAAATTCACCCCTCCACTTT. This codes for CASSLGQENSPLHF.

This chain uses TRBV29-1 with TRBJ2-2, with 15 nucleotides matching TRBD2. V dropped 6 bases and J dropped 4; count of bases not matched to a gene: 6. The germline V gene has CDR1 SQVTM and CDR2 ANQGSEA. There are 16 residues in the CDR3. CDR3 in amino acids: CSVWTSGRESTGELFF. The CDR3 DNA reads TGCAGCGTATGGACTAGCGGGAGGGAGAGCACCGGGGAGCTGTTTTTT.